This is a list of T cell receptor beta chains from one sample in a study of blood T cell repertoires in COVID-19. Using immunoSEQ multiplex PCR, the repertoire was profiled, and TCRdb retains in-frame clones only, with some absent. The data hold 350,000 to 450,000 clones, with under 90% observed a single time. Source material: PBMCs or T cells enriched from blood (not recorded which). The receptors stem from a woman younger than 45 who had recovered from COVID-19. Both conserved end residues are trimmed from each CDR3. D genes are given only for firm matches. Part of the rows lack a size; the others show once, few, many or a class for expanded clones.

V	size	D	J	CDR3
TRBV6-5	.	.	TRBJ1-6	ASRGGLGSPLH
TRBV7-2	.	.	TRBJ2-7	ASSLVVQGYEQY
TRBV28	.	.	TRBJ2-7	ASSLAGAPTFEQY
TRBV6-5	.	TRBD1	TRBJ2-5	ASANRGVAETQY
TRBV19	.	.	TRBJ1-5	ASNLRGMRYSNQPQH
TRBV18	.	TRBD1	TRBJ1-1	ASSPLPRQGADTEAF
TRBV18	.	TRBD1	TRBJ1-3	ASSPLRSTGVAGNTIY
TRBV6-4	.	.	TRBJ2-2	ASRPSEHRGAV
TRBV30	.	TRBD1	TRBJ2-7	AWTRQGIGEQY
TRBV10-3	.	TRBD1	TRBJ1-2	AISDATGSNYGYT
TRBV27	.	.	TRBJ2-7	ASSNTGHYEQY
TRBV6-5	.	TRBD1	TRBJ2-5	ASSAQDRVETQY
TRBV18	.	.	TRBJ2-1	ASFRGASNEQF
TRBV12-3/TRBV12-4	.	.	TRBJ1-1	ASSRTVNTEAF
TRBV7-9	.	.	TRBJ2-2	ASSLVGGDTGELF
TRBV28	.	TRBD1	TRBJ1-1	ASRQGAGGAF
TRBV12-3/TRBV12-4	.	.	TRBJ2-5	ASSFVLLETQY
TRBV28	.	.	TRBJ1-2	ASSFPVGGSLGYT
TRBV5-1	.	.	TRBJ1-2	ASSAIQGSYGYT
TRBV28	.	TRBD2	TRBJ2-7	ASSSAGLASEQY
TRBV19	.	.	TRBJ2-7	ASSSPSESYEQY
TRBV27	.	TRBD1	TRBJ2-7	ASSLFLGQRPYEQY
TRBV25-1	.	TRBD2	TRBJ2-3	ASSESWVAGGTDTQY
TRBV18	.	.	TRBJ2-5	ASSPKETQY
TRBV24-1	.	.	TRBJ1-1	ATSAAGRTEAF
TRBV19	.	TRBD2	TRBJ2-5	ASRGLAGYQETQY
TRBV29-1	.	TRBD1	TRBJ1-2	STRTGDYGYT
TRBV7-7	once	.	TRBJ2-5	ASSFRGGSETQY